This TCR beta chain was sequenced during a study of blood T cells in healthy people across ages. The germline V gene has CDR1 ENHRY and CDR2 SYGVKD. CDR3 length: 14 residues. Losses at the gene ends were 6 bases for V and 4 bases for J; bases not matched to a gene: 6. A second PCR of about 7 to 12 cycles used a sample-barcoded 5' primer and a J-beta primer mix. TCRdb reanalysed the 5' RACE reads using MiXCR and keeps one entry per CDR3 protein. The repertoire holds some 1,800,000 distinct CDR3 sequences, with more than 35% as singletons. On this clonotype: Its cognate antigen is unknown.

Study conclusions and caveats: From one million sequenced T cells, diversity estimates were lower bounds. Long-lived donors exceeded aged donors in naive CD4+ cells and diversity. There was no known CMV status for donors, so expanded clonotype changes were possibly confounded.

The draw of peripheral blood yielded roughly 9.1 milliliters from each donor. J is TRBJ1-5 and V is TRBV10-3, with TRBD1 matching 7 bases. The source is a human donor in good health. The sample comprised blood. The CDR3 region is CAIRNRDRNQPQHF. As DNA, the CDR3 is TGTGCCATCAGAAACCGGGACAGAAATCAGCCCCAGCATTTT.